The 27 T cell receptor beta chains listed next were all sequenced from one sample in a study of T cells in Graves' hyperthyroidism and ophthalmopathy (dated by TCRdb to about 2019). Library prep was done by multiplex PCR. Sequencing took place on an Illumina HiSeq 2000. The TCR beta CDR3 regions were amplified from RNA transcripts. The TCR CDR3 was subjected to a first round of RT-PCR using the HTBI primer set and the Qiagen OneStep RT-PCR kit. The raw public data were reprocessed by TCRdb itself: fastp quality trimming at Q25, MiXCR clonotype calling, in-frame beta chains only. Each entry merges the rows of one CDR3 protein and shows their most common DNA and genes. A total of 500,000 or so distinct CDR3 sequences appear in this sample, more than 15% of them only once. Of the sample, 17% falls within the top ten clones. The sample was blood. All receptors derive from a woman between 18 and 30 years old with Graves' ophthalmopathy.

At least ten counts were recorded for this clonotype. The V call is TRBV5-8, the J call TRBJ2-7, with 9 positions matching TRBD2. Germline CDR1 SGHTS, CDR2 YDEGEE. CDR3 length equals 14 residues. Trimming at V came to 5 bases and at J to 5 bases, leaving 8 bases not matched to a gene. CDR3 sequence reads: CASSRLAGTHEQYF. DNA of the CDR3: TGTGCCAGCAGTCGTCTAGCGGGAACCCACGAGCAGTACTTC.

On this clonotype: This sequence is one base from a far larger clone and is likely a read error. This chain uses TRBV12-3 or TRBV12-4 with TRBJ1-1; 10 bases fit TRBD1. This CDR3 contains 13 residues. Losses at the gene ends were 4 bases for V and 6 bases for J; bases not matched to a gene: 2. CDR3 in DNA: TGTGCCAGCAGTTCGACAGGGGGCTCTGAAGCTTTCTTT. As protein: CASSSTGGSEAFF.

This clonotype showed up many times. The V gene is TRBV3-1, the J gene TRBJ1-2, with unresolved D. This CDR3 spans 12 amino acids. V lost 2 bases, J lost 8 bases, and 9 bases lay in between. The germline CDR1 and CDR2 sequences are LGHDT and YNNKEL (reference sequence). CDR3 DNA: TGTGCCAGCAGCCAAAGCGTGCTCGGCTACACCTTC. Translating it yields CASSQSVLGYTF.

The genes are TRBV6-5 and TRBJ1-3, with D unresolved. The CDR3 contains 14 residues. Germline V CDR1 and CDR2: MNHEY, SVGAGI. V was shortened by 4 bases and J by 3 bases, with 10 bases between the two germline ends. The CDR3 nucleotides read TGTGCCAGCAGTTCCGGGATCGTTGGAAACACCATATATTTT. It yields the protein CASSSGIVGNTIYF.

This clonotype has just a few counts. This chain connects TRBV6-2 or TRBV6-3 to TRBJ2-3, with D possibly being TRBD1 or TRBD2 (5 bases each). Between the trimmed V and J ends, which lost 2 bases and 4 bases, there was a span of 13 bases. This CDR3 spans 15 amino acids. In germline, CDR1 is MNHEY, CDR2 SVGEGT. Here the CDR3 reads CASSYGTVAPDTQYF. CDR3 sequence (DNA): TGTGCCAGCAGTTACGGGACGGTCGCCCCAGATACGCAGTATTTT.

This clonotype was recorded at least ten times. The chain carries TRBV6-1 and TRBJ2-5; the match to TRBD2 covers 7 bases. With 8 bases clipped from V and 1 base from J, the junction kept 10 bases outside the gene matches. Germline V gene lookup returns CDR1 MNHNS and CDR2 SASEGT. This CDR3 spans 15 amino acids. The CDR3 sequence is CASHLTGTTQETQYF. DNA for the CDR3: TGTGCCAGCCACCTAACCGGGACTACCCAAGAGACCCAGTACTTC.

CDR3 loop: CASSGHPSGNTEAFF. The CDR3 bases are TGTGCCAGCAGCGGCCACCCCTCAGGAAACACTGAAGCTTTCTTT. The chain joins TRBV9 to TRBJ1-1, with D unresolved. The CDR3 runs to 15 residues. Trimming took off 3 bases at V and 2 bases at J, with 14 bases between the two ends. Germline V gene sequence: CDR1 SGDLS, CDR2 YYNGEE.

The chain has TRBV7-6 and TRBJ2-7; weak D call: TRBD1 (6 bases). The V end lost 5 bases, the J end lost 0 bases, and 17 bases lay between the germline ends. CDR3 length: 16 amino acids. The germline CDR1 and CDR2 sequences are SGHVS and FNYEAQ. This CDR3 reads CASSPPPGQSSYEQYF. The CDR3 DNA reads TGTGCCAGCAGCCCACCTCCGGGACAATCCTCCTACGAGCAGTACTTC.

In its sample, this clonotype was seen a few times. The gene calls are TRBV27 and TRBJ1-6; D is uncertain. CDR3 length: 16 residues. V shed 4 bases and J shed 4 bases, with 14 bases lying between them. Germline V lookup: CDR1 MNHEY, CDR2 SMNVEV (reference sequence). DNA for the CDR3: TGTGCCAGCAGTTCCCTGGACGGTCTGTATAATTCACCCCTCCACTTT. The encoded protein is CASSSLDGLYNSPLHF.

The table lists this clonotype with a few counts. This clone may be a read error of a much larger clone one base away. The chain uses TRBV6-2 or TRBV6-3 and TRBJ2-3; 7 bases are shared with TRBD2. CDR3 length: 15 amino acids. Germline CDR1 and CDR2: MNHEY and SVGEGT. The trim removed 0 bases at V and 0 bases at J, leaving 0 bases unmatched. The CDR3: CASSYSSGSTDTQYF. The CDR3 DNA follows: TGTGCCAGCAGTTACTCTAGCGGGAGCACAGATACGCAGTATTTT.

This clonotype occurred many times. The gene calls are TRBV7-2 and TRBJ2-7; D is perhaps TRBD1 (6 bases). Germline V lookup: CDR1 SGHTA, CDR2 FQGNSA. The V and J ends lost 1 base and 6 bases respectively, with 13 bases between them. CDR3 length: 14 amino acids. The CDR3 spells CASSLEGTPGEQYF. The DNA of the CDR3 is TGTGCCAGCAGCTTAGAGGGGACACCCGGCGAGCAGTACTTC. The full variable domain, in which reference TRBV7-2 and TRBJ2-7 provide the parts outside the CDR3, is GAGVSQSPSNKVTEKGKDVELRCDPISGHTALYWYRQSLGQGLEFLIYFQGNSAPDKSGLPSDRFSAERTGGSVSTLTIQRTQQEDSAVYLCASSLEGTPGEQYFGPGTRLTVT.

This clonotype has just a few counts. The chain has TRBV2 and TRBJ2-3; either TRBD1 or TRBD2 may supply D (5 bases each). Trimming removed 4 bases at V and 2 bases at J, with 7 bases between. CDR1 and CDR2 from the germline V gene are SNHLY and FYNNEI. The CDR3 runs to 13 residues. The CDR3 loop is CASSGGDTDTQYF. Written as DNA, the CDR3 is TGTGCCAGCAGTGGAGGGGACACAGATACGCAGTATTTT.

This clonotype was seen many times. The V call is TRBV7-9, the J call TRBJ2-1, with TRBD1 matching 9 bases. Germline V gene lookup returns CDR1 SEHNR and CDR2 FQNEAQ (reference sequence). The CDR3 has 14 amino acids. The J segment lost 8 bases and the V segment lost 3 bases, leaving 5 bases of the junction unmatched. The CDR3: CASSLGDRDHEQFF. The CDR3 bases are TGTGCCAGCAGCTTGGGGGACAGGGACCATGAGCAGTTCTTC.

This chain joins TRBV19 and TRBJ2-3; no clear D. The CDR3 totals 14 residues. CDR1 is LNHDA, CDR2 SQIVND, per germline (reference sequence). The V gene lost 1 base and the J gene lost 2 bases, with 7 bases spanning the gap. The CDR3 sequence: CASSIGHLTDTQYF. The CDR3 DNA sequence: TGTGCCAGTAGTATAGGTCACCTCACAGATACGCAGTATTTT.

The CDR3 DNA reads as TGTGCCAGCAGCTCGTCCGGGACAGACACAGATACGCAGTATTTT. Residues: CASSSSGTDTDTQYF. This rearrangement joins TRBV11-2 to TRBJ2-3; 7 positions agree with TRBD1. The germline CDR1 and CDR2 sequences are SGHAT and FQNNGV. The length of the CDR3 is 15 residues. V trimming: 4 bases; J trimming: 2 bases; junction bases outside the gene matches: 6.

The gene calls are TRBV15 and TRBJ2-2; D is undetermined. Germline V gene data show CDR1 as LNHNV and CDR2 as YYDKDF (reference sequence). Trimming stripped 0 bases from V and 1 base from J, with 6 bases between. The CDR3 is 15 amino acids. CDR3 amino acids: CATSRDGENTGELFF. In DNA, the CDR3 is TGTGCCACCAGCAGAGATGGCGAGAACACCGGGGAGCTGTTTTTT. Looking up the rest from reference TRBV15 and TRBJ2-2 gives the full variable domain: DAMVIQNPRYQVTQFGKPVTLSCSQTLNHNVMYWYQQKSSQAPKLLFHYYDKDFNNEADTPDNFQSRRPNTSFCFLDIRSPGLGDTAMYLCATSRDGENTGELFFGEGSRLTVL.

This clonotype was seen just once. The rearrangement joins TRBV19 to TRBJ1-2, with 8 nucleotides matching TRBD1. J lost 8 bases, V lost 5 bases, and 13 bases had no gene match. Germline values: CDR1 LNHDA, CDR2 SQIVND (reference sequence). This CDR3 is 15 amino acids long. CDR3 residues: CASSPQGVPRSGYTF. The CDR3 DNA follows: TGTGCCAGTAGTCCACAGGGGGTGCCGAGAAGCGGCTACACCTTC.

This clonotype was counted only a few times. The rearrangement joins TRBV29-1 to TRBJ1-2; D is uncertain. V shed 6 bases and J shed 1 base, with 15 bases lying between them. The CDR3 length is 14 residues. Germline V lookup: CDR1 SQVTM, CDR2 ANQGSEA. DNA for the CDR3: TGCAGCGTACGGCGGGAGCCAATTAACTATGGCTACACCTTC. It specifies CSVRREPINYGYTF.

This clonotype was recorded at least ten times. V usage is TRBV6-5 and J usage is TRBJ1-1; perhaps TRBD1 as D (5 bases). The CDR3 is 14 amino acids. Per germline, CDR1 MNHEY and CDR2 SVGAGI. V was shortened by 2 bases and J by 1 base, with 8 bases between the two germline ends. The CDR3, as DNA: TGTGCCAGCAGTTACCGAACAGGGAACACTGAAGCTTTCTTT. Translating gives CASSYRTGNTEAFF.

This chain connects TRBV12-3 or TRBV12-4 to TRBJ2-1, with D perhaps matching TRBD1 or TRBD2 (5 bases each). V was clipped by 5 bases and J by 6 bases, with 11 bases between them. CDR3 length: 13 amino acids. The CDR3 nucleotides are TGTGCCAGCAGTCTCGGGACCGGCAATGAGCAGTTCTTC. It yields the protein CASSLGTGNEQFF.

This rearrangement joins TRBV6-1 to TRBJ1-6; 7 bases align to TRBD1. The J segment lost 4 bases and the V segment lost 7 bases, leaving 10 bases of the junction unmatched. From germline, CDR1 is MNHNS and CDR2 SASEGT. CDR3 size: 16 residues. CDR3 sequence reads: CASNAGQITYNSPLHF. The DNA of the CDR3 is TGTGCCAGCAACGCGGGACAGATCACTTATAATTCACCCCTCCACTTT.

J is TRBJ1-1 and V is TRBV25-1; D not resolved. This CDR3 has 13 residues. Trimming removed 5 bases at V and 5 bases at J, with 12 bases between. Germline CDR1 reads MGHDK; CDR2 reads SYGVNS. CDR3 DNA: TGTGCCAGCAGTAAACCGGGATTTACTGAAGCTTTCTTT. It translates to CASSKPGFTEAFF.

The table lists this clonotype with many counts. This sequence joins TRBV6-1 and TRBJ2-5; TRBD1 might be the D (5 bases). The V gene lost 5 bases and the J gene lost 5 bases, with 18 bases spanning the gap. CDR1 MNHNS and CDR2 SASEGT come from the germline V gene. The CDR3 spans 15 residues. CDR3: CASSSQQGQLETQYF. For the CDR3, the DNA is TGTGCCAGCAGTTCCCAGCAGGGCCAGTTGGAGACCCAGTACTTC.

This clonotype turned up a few times. V gene TRBV5-6 combines with J gene TRBJ2-1; TRBD2 matches at 9 bases. V gave up 4 bases and J gave up 0 bases; unmatched junction bases: 11. Germline assignment: CDR1 SGHDT and CDR2 YYEEEE. The length of the CDR3 is 18 residues. The CDR3 sequence is CASSPGSLAGSSYNEQFF. In DNA, the CDR3 is TGTGCCAGCAGCCCCGGATCACTAGCGGGTAGCTCCTACAATGAGCAGTTCTTC.

Here the CDR3 DNA reads TGCGCCAGCAGCTCAACCTTTGAAGCTTTCTTT. This gives the protein CASSSTFEAFF. The gene calls are TRBV4-1 and TRBJ1-1; D unresolved. The ends were cut back, 5 bases at V and 7 bases at J, with 8 bases in the middle. Germline CDR1 and CDR2: MGHRA and YSYEKL. This CDR3 comprises 11 residues.

This clonotype was recorded many times. The gene calls are TRBV27 and TRBJ1-2; 9 positions agree with TRBD1. The CDR3 consists of 13 residues. The germline V gene has CDR1 MNHEY and CDR2 SMNVEV (reference sequence). The junction had 2 bases not matched to a gene; V was cut back by 5 bases and J by 4 bases. The CDR3, as DNA: TGTGCCAGCAGTGGGACAGGGCTCTATGGCTACACCTTC. Translated, it gives CASSGTGLYGYTF.

This rearrangement joins TRBV27 to TRBJ2-7; D is undetermined. Deletions cut 5 bases from V and 7 bases from J, with 18 bases between. Germline V gene sequence: CDR1 MNHEY, CDR2 SMNVEV (reference sequence). This CDR3 has 14 residues. DNA of the CDR3: TGTGCCAGCAGTCCTAACGCATACCCTACGGAGCAGTACTTC. The encoded protein is CASSPNAYPTEQYF.